The clone carrying this T cell receptor beta chain was found a few times. Its antigen is as yet unknown. Trimming removed 0 bases at V and 2 bases at J, with 3 bases between. The CDR3 sequence is 12 residues long. Germline CDR1 SQVTM, CDR2 ANQGSEA. Alongside a J-beta primer mix, a sample-barcoded 5' primer served in a second PCR lasting roughly 7 to 12 cycles. TCRdb itself ran the 5' RACE reads through MiXCR, one entry per CDR3 protein. This sample has about 1.8 million distinct CDR3 sequences, with just under 50% found just once. This specimen comes from a study of blood T cells in healthy people across ages. Study results and limitations: Age brought a roughly linear fall in TCR beta diversity measured per million T cells.

V gene TRBV29-1 combines with J gene TRBJ2-3; D is uncertain. The origin of this receptor is a woman aged 35 to 49 in good health. Source material: blood. The CDR3 coding sequence is TGCAGCGTTGAAGATCCCACAGATACGCAGTATTTT. Its translation is CSVEDPTDTQYF.